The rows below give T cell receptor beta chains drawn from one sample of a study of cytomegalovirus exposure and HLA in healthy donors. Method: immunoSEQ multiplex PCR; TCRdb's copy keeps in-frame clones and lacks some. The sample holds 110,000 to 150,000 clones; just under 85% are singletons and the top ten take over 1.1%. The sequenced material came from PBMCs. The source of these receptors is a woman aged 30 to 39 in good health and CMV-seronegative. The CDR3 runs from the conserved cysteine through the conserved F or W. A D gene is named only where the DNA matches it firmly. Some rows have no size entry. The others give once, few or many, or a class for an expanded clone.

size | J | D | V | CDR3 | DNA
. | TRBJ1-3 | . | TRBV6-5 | CASTSWQASNTIYF | TGTGCCAGCACCTCCTGGCAGGCATCGAACACCATATATTTT
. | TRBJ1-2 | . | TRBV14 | CASSPYRVESYGYTF | TGTGCCAGCAGCCCCTACAGGGTCGAAAGTTATGGCTACACCTTC
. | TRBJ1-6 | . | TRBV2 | CASSLIDRNSPLHF | TGTGCCAGCAGTTTGATAGACAGAAATTCACCCCTCCACTTT
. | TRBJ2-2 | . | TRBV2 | CASSVLGGANTGELFF | TGTGCCAGCAGTGTATTGGGCGGGGCCAACACCGGGGAGCTGTTTTTT
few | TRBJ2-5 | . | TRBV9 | CASSVGPLRGETQYF | TGTGCCAGCAGCGTAGGTCCGCTACGCGGGGAGACCCAGTACTTC
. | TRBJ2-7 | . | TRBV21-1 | CASSKAGSGVYEQYF | TGTGCCAGCAGCAAAGCTGGCAGCGGGGTCTACGAGCAGTACTTC
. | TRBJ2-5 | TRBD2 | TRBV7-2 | CASSFSGGAGETQYF | TGTGCCAGCAGCTTTAGCGGGGGGGCGGGAGAGACCCAGTACTTC
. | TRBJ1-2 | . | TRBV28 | CASSLTGAGSWGYTF | TGTGCCAGCAGTTTAACTGGAGCCGGGTCTTGGGGCTACACCTTC
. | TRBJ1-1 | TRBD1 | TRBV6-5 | CASSPQGARTEAFF | TGTGCCAGCAGCCCACAGGGGGCGCGGACTGAAGCTTTCTTT
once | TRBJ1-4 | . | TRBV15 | CATSTGQTNEKLFF | TGTGCCACCAGCACAGGACAGACTAATGAAAAACTGTTTTTT
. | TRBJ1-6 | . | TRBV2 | CAGGGSYNSPLHF | TGTGCCGGGGGGGGCTCCTATAATTCACCCCTCCACTTT
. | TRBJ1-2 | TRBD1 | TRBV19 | CASSPPGQGANYGYTF | TGTGCCAGTAGCCCTCCGGGACAGGGGGCGAACTATGGCTACACCTTC
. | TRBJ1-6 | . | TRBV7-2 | CASSLFQKNSPLHF | TGTGCCAGCAGCTTATTTCAGAAAAATTCACCCCTCCACTTT
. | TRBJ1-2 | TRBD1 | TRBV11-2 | CASSPGQGLGYTF | TGTGCCAGCAGCCCGGGACAGGGGCTAGGCTACACCTTC
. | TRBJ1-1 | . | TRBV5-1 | CASSDIQGGGTEAFF | TGCGCCAGCAGCGACATACAGGGCGGCGGCACTGAAGCTTTCTTT
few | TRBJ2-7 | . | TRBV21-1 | CASRQGEQYF | TGTGCCAGTCGACAGGGGGAGCAGTACTTC
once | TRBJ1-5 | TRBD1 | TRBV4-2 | CASSPGTGLEPQHF | TGTGCCAGCAGCCCAGGGACAGGATTAGAGCCCCAGCATTTT
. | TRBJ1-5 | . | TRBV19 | CASRQGNGNQPQHF | TGTGCCAGTAGACAGGGTAATGGCAATCAGCCCCAGCATTTT
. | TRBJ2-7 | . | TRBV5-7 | CASSSIGRSYEQYF | TGTGCCAGCAGCTCGATTGGCAGGTCCTACGAGCAGTACTTC
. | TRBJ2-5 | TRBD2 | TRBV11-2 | CASSRVAGGKETQYF | TGTGCCAGCAGCAGGGTAGCGGGGGGAAAAGAGACCCAGTACTTC
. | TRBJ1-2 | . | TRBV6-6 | CASSSDRNYGYTF | TGTGCCAGCAGTAGCGACAGAAACTATGGCTACACCTTC
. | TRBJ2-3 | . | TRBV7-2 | CASSFPTGTDTQYF | TGTGCCAGCAGCTTCCCAACAGGGACAGATACGCAGTATTTT
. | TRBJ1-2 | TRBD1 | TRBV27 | CASSLTGTGGYTF | TGTGCCAGCAGTTTAACCGGGACAGGAGGCTACACCTTC
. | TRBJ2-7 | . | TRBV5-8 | CASSLNVQGGSLGSYEQYF | TGTGCTAGCAGCTTGAACGTACAGGGAGGGAGTCTTGGGTCCTACGAGCAGTACTTC
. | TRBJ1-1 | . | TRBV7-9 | CASSLEWRAPQF | TGTGCCAGCAGCTTAGAATGGAGGGCCCCTCAATTT
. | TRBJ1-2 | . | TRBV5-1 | CASTHGGGSYGYTF | TGCGCCAGCACCCACGGGGGGGGCTCCTATGGCTACACCTTC
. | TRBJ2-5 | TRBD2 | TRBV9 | CASSVGTSGGNQETQYF | TGTGCCAGCAGCGTGGGGACTAGCGGGGGCAACCAAGAGACCCAGTACTTC
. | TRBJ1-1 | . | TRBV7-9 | CASSSNLNTVNTEAFF | TGTGCCAGCAGCTCCAACCTCAACACCGTGAACACTGAAGCTTTCTTT
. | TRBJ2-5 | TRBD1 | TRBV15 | CATSRDIRDRGSETQYF | TGTGCCACCAGCAGAGATATCCGGGACAGGGGTTCAGAGACCCAGTACTTC
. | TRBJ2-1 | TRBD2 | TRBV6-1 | CASIYSGGANEQFF | TGTGCCAGTATTTATAGCGGGGGGGCCAATGAGCAGTTCTTC
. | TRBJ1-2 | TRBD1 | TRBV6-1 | CASSEAGTGQLHGYTF | TGTGCCAGCAGTGAAGCGGGGACGGGACAGCTTCATGGCTACACCTTC
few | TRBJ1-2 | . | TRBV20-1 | CSALASNGYTF | TGCAGTGCTCTAGCGTCAAATGGCTACACCTTC
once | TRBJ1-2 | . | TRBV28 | CASSLRVGGGIRYGYTF | TGTGCCAGCAGTTTAAGGGTTGGGGGGGGCATTAGGTATGGCTACACCTTC
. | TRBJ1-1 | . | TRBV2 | CASSLRSLTEAFF | TGTGCCAGCAGCCTCCGGTCCCTCACTGAAGCTTTCTTT
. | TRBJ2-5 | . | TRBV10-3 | CAISPTAAQETQYF | TGTGCCATCAGTCCGACCGCGGCCCAAGAGACCCAGTACTTC
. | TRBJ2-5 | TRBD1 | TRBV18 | CASSPGQGVRAQYF | TGTGCCAGCTCACCGGGACAGGGGGTGAGGGCCCAGTACTTC
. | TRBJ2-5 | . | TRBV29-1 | CSVISGQETQYF | TGCAGCGTTATATCGGGCCAAGAGACCCAGTACTTC
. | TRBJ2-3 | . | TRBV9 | CASSVADRRDTQYF | TGTGCCAGCAGCGTAGCAGACAGGCGGGATACGCAGTATTTT
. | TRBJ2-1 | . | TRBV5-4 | CASSSRGPTYNEQFF | TGTGCCAGCAGCTCACGAGGTCCGACCTACAATGAGCAGTTCTTC
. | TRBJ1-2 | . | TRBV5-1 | CASSLVQGYGYTF | TGCGCCAGCAGCTTGGTCCAGGGGTATGGCTACACCTTC
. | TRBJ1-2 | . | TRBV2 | CASSGGTNYGYTF | TGTGCCAGCAGTGGAGGGACAAACTATGGCTACACCTTC
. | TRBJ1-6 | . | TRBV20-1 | CGRGTQGPLHF | TGCGGGCGGGGAACTCAGGGACCCCTCCACTTT